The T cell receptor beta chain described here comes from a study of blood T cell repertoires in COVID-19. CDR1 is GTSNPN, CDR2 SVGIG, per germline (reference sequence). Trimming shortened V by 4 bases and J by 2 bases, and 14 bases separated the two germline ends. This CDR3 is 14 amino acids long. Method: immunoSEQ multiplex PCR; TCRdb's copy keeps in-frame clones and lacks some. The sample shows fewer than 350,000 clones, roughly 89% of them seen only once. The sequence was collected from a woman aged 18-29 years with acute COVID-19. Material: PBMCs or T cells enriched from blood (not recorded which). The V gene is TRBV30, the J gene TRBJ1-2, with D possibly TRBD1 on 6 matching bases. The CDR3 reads CAWNRDIGNYGYTF. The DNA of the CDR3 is TGTGCCTGGAACCGGGACATCGGAAACTATGGCTACACCTTC.